This T cell receptor (beta chain) emerged from a study of T cells expressing NK-cell markers (TCRdb year 2020). Looking at the study overall: Three sorted T-cell subsets (CD3+CD56+NKG2C+, CD3+CD56+NKG2C- and CD3+CD56-NKG2C+) from fewer than 10 donors had their TCR beta-chain repertoires profiled. Among the eight sequenced donors, seven were HCMV-seropositive and one was HCMV-seronegative. The eight sequenced donors were randomly selected healthy volunteers, three men and five women. Illumina HiSeq 2000/2500, MiSeq or NextSeq was used to sequence libraries as 2 x 150 bp reads.

Broader findings and caveats from the paper: Those dominant clonotypes were again the most abundant among CD3+CD56-NKG2C+ cells in a handful of donors, at 28.3-60.1%. In roughly six donors, the dominant CD3+CD56+NKG2C+ clonotypes ranked among the top 10 CD8+ clonotypes, making up roughly 1.0-7.0% of CD8+ T cells. It remained unclear whether the expanded NKG2C-expressing T cell clones were specific for HCMV antigens.

HCMV-specific IgG was detected in serum with a commercial ELISA kit to determine HCMV serostatus. Ficoll density gradient centrifugation was used to isolate peripheral blood mononuclear cells from blood. The instrument was an Illumina HiSeq 2000. TCR beta cDNA libraries were prepared using 5'RACE template switching, which introduced a universal primer site and unique molecular identifiers. cDNA synthesis was primed from the TCR beta constant segment and was followed by two successive PCR amplification steps. From the authors' description of their analysis: MIGEC was used to demultiplex reads and group reads by UMI, and MiTCR was used to assemble and quantify clonotypes. To exclude erroneous sequences, only TCR cDNA sequences supported by at least two reads were retained. The tcR package was used for downstream repertoire analysis, with clonotypes matched between fractions based on CDR3 nucleotide sequence plus V segment. Antigen specificity was annotated against VDJdb with VDJmatch, allowing one amino acid substitution in CDR3. TCRdb reprocessed the reads, reporting each CDR3 protein sequence once and no DNA. The V and J calls come from TCRdb's annotation, not from the publication. This sample's records show roughly 110,000 distinct CDR3 sequences. Around 20% of the sample comes from the top ten.

CDR1 and CDR2 were assigned from the germline V gene as MGHRA and YSYEKL. Its CDR3 holds 15 amino acids, cysteine through phenylalanine. No DNA sequence is on record. To note about this clonotype: It lacks a known antigen.

Sequences were obtained from blood T cells: a sorted CD56 or NKG2C T cell subset, CD4+ or CD8+ T cells, or bulk PBMC T cells (not recorded which). This chain joins TRBV4-1 to TRBJ1-2; TCRdb's assignment of TRBD1 cannot be checked, as there is no DNA. This clonotype was obtained from a woman aged 18 to 75 in good health. The CDR3: CASSQDGTGGYGYTF.